The 21 T cell receptor beta chains given below trace back to one sample, sequenced in a study of T cells in Graves' hyperthyroidism and ophthalmopathy. Amplified TCR beta CDR3 regions came from RNA transcripts. When the TCR CDR3 underwent first-round RT-PCR, the HTBI primer set was used. TCRdb re-called the multiplex PCR reads through MiXCR, storing one row per CDR3 protein. Seen here are about 570,000 distinct CDR3 sequences, just over 45% observed once, and the top ten hold around 20%. The material sequenced was peripheral blood or thyroid tissue (not recorded which). These receptors were taken from an adult woman with Graves' disease, either hyperthyroidism or ophthalmopathy (not recorded which).

This clonotype was seen repeatedly, ten times or more. V gene TRBV5-1 combines with J gene TRBJ1-1; possibly TRBD1 for D (6 bases). Trimming cost V 0 bases and J 11 bases, with 14 bases left between them. Germline V CDR1 and CDR2: SGHRS, YFSETQ. This CDR3 spans 13 amino acids. The chain's CDR3 is CASSLEGGSVAFF. CDR3 nucleotides: TGCGCCAGCAGCTTGGAAGGGGGATCGGTGGCTTTCTTT.

The V gene is TRBV9, the J gene TRBJ1-2; the D gene is possibly TRBD1 (6 bases). Germline loops: CDR1 SGDLS, CDR2 YYNGEE. The CDR3 totals 15 residues. V shed 3 bases and J shed 6 bases, with 18 bases lying between them. CDR3: CASSANPSTGNGYTF. The DNA of the CDR3 is TGTGCCAGCAGCGCGAACCCATCGACAGGCAATGGCTACACCTTC.

For the CDR3, the DNA is TGTGCCAGCAGCCGAGGGGCGGATAATCAGCCCCAGCATTTT. Its protein product is CASSRGADNQPQHF. The V call is TRBV7-9, the J call TRBJ1-5; D is possibly TRBD1 (5 bases). V lost 5 bases, J lost 4 bases, and 12 bases lay in between. Germline values: CDR1 SEHNR, CDR2 FQNEAQ (reference sequence). The CDR3 totals 14 residues. The whole variable domain, remainder taken from reference TRBV7-9 and TRBJ1-5, is DTGVSQNPRHKITKRGQNVTFRCDPISEHNRLYWYRQTLGQGPEFLTYFQNEAQLEKSRLLSDRFSAERPKGSFSTLEIQRTEQGDSAMYLCASSRGADNQPQHFGDGTRLSIL.

This chain joins TRBV20-1 and TRBJ2-7; 11 positions agree with TRBD1. CDR3 length: 14 residues. Germline V gene sequence: CDR1 DFQATT, CDR2 SNEGSKA (reference sequence). V trimming: 2 bases; J trimming: 3 bases; junction bases outside the gene matches: 3. The CDR3: CSARSDRGLYEQYF. The CDR3 DNA reads TGCAGTGCTAGATCGGACAGGGGGCTCTACGAGCAGTACTTC.

This clonotype was seen more than once but under ten times. The J gene is TRBJ2-7, the V gene TRBV7-8; no clear D gene. This CDR3 spans 14 amino acids. The germline V gene encodes CDR1 SGHVS and CDR2 FQNEAQ. V was pared by 4 bases and J by 3 bases, with 13 bases between. CDR3 sequence (DNA): TGTGCCAGCAGCTCCGCACCACCCAACTACGAGCAGTACTTC. This translates into CASSSAPPNYEQYF.

This clonotype was counted ten times or more. The chain couples TRBV15 to TRBJ2-6; D is unclear. V was pared by 5 bases and J by 0 bases, with 11 bases between. CDR1 and CDR2 (germline): LNHNV, YYDKDF (reference sequence). The CDR3 is 16 amino acids. CDR3 DNA sequence: TGTGCCACCAGCCCACGAGCAGGCTCTGGGGCCAACGTCCTGACTTTC. The encoded protein is CATSPRAGSGANVLTF.

The V call is TRBV5-1, the J call TRBJ1-1; D remains unclear. Between the trimmed V and J ends, which lost 6 bases and 1 base, there was a span of 19 bases. The CDR3 has 16 amino acids. Germline values: CDR1 SGHRS, CDR2 YFSETQ. The CDR3 protein is CASTPGSGTGNTEAFF. Written as DNA, the CDR3 is TGCGCCAGCACCCCGGGGAGCGGTACGGGGAACACTGAAGCTTTCTTT.

This clonotype was seen more than once but under ten times. The chain is built from TRBV24-1 and TRBJ2-1; 9 positions agree with TRBD1. Looked up from germline, CDR1 is KGHDR and CDR2 is SFDVKD. Trimming at V came to 4 bases and at J to 8 bases, leaving 8 bases not matched to a gene. The CDR3 spans 15 residues. CDR3 residues: CATSERDRDIDEQFF. CDR3 nucleotides: TGTGCCACCAGTGAACGGGACAGGGATATCGATGAGCAGTTCTTC.

The chain employs TRBV2 and TRBJ2-2, with 7 bases aligning to TRBD2. Germline V lookup: CDR1 SNHLY, CDR2 FYNNEI. V lost 1 base to trimming and J lost 7 bases; unmatched junction nucleotides: 0. The CDR3 is made up of 13 amino acids. DNA of the CDR3: TGTGCCAGCAGTGAAGGGACTAGCGGGGAGCTGTTTTTT. The encoded protein is CASSEGTSGELFF.

This chain joins TRBV12-3 or TRBV12-4 and TRBJ1-5; D is unclear. The length of the CDR3 is 11 residues. Trimming removed 7 bases at V and 13 bases at J, with 14 bases between. CDR3 DNA: TGTGCCAGCACCAAGGGTAGCAATCAGCATTTT. Translation: CASTKGSNQHF.

This clonotype came up many times. The CDR3 is CSAKTGGSYEQYF. In DNA, the CDR3 is TGCAGTGCTAAAACGGGGGGATCCTACGAGCAGTACTTC. V gene TRBV20-1 combines with J gene TRBJ2-7; 7 nucleotides line up with TRBD2. Germline trimming cut 4 bases from V and 1 base from J; bases unmatched to any gene: 4. Germline values: CDR1 DFQATT, CDR2 SNEGSKA (reference sequence). The CDR3 has 13 residues.

There are many counts of this clonotype. V and J are TRBV7-3 and TRBJ1-5; 7 positions match TRBD1. This CDR3 region has 14 residues. CDR1 and CDR2 (germline): SGHTA, FQGTGA. V lost 7 bases and J lost 4; bases outside the gene matches: 7. CDR3 sequence (DNA): TGTGCCAGCACCAAGGGGGCCCTTAATCAGCCCCAGCATTTT. As protein: CASTKGALNQPQHF.

J is TRBJ1-1 and V is TRBV29-1; 9 nucleotides align to TRBD1. Germline CDR1 is SQVTM and CDR2 is ANQGSEA. CDR3 length: 13 amino acids. The J segment lost 3 bases and the V segment lost 5 bases, leaving 4 bases of the junction unmatched. CDR3 region: CSVPNRGHTEAFF. In nucleotides, the CDR3 is TGCAGCGTTCCTAACAGGGGGCACACTGAAGCTTTCTTT.

This chain connects TRBV12-3 or TRBV12-4 to TRBJ2-5, with D maybe TRBD2 (5 bases). Trimming took off 6 bases at V and 3 bases at J, with 20 bases between the two ends. The CDR3 is made up of 16 amino acids. CDR3 in DNA: TGTGCCAGCAGGGAGGACGGAACGGAGAGAGAAGAGACCCAGTACTTC. Translated: CASREDGTEREETQYF.

The rearrangement joins TRBV7-2 to TRBJ2-5, with D tentatively TRBD2 (5 bases). V was cut by 6 bases and J by 6 bases, with 8 bases left in between. Germline loops: CDR1 SGHTA, CDR2 FQGNSA. This CDR3 region has 11 residues. The CDR3 DNA reads as TGTGCCAGCAGTGGGAGACAGACCCAGTACTTC. This codes for CASSGRQTQYF.

Comment on this clonotype: Since no conserved phenylalanine or tryptophan closes the CDR3, a read error is the likely cause. The chain joins TRBV30 to TRBJ1-1; the D is unclear. Trimming shortened V by 3 bases and J by 3 bases, and 11 bases separated the two germline ends. The CDR3 has 13 residues. The germline gives CDR1 GTSNPN, CDR2 SVGIG (reference sequence). CDR3: CAWRGLGDTEAFC. DNA of the CDR3: TGTGCCTGGAGGGGTTTGGGAGACACTGAAGCTTTCTGT.

The sample holds many counts of this clonotype. This chain links TRBV5-1 with TRBJ2-7, with 7 bases lining up with TRBD1. V shed 4 bases and J 3 bases; nucleotides not matched to a gene: 10. The CDR3 extends over 15 amino acids. Germline loops: CDR1 SGHRS, CDR2 YFSETQ. CDR3 DNA: TGCGCCAGCAGCCTAGGGACAGATAGAAGCTACGAGCAGTACTTC. Translated: CASSLGTDRSYEQYF.

Ten or more counts support this clonotype. The chain couples TRBV20-1 to TRBJ1-5; maybe TRBD1 (5 bases). The germline V gene encodes CDR1 DFQATT and CDR2 SNEGSKA (reference sequence). Trimming cost V 6 bases and J 3 bases, with 15 bases left between them. CDR3 length: 14 amino acids. The CDR3 sequence is CSARPRVYNQPQHF. CDR3 nucleotide sequence: TGCAGTGCCCGGCCCAGGGTTTACAATCAGCCCCAGCATTTT.

This clonotype was detected many times. This rearrangement joins TRBV6-2 or TRBV6-3 to TRBJ2-2; D remains ambiguous. Germline V lookup: CDR1 MNHEY, CDR2 SVGEGT. This CDR3 comprises 13 residues. The V end lost 5 bases, the J end lost 3 bases, and 7 bases lay between the germline ends. CDR3: CASSPSDTGELFF. The CDR3 nucleotides read TGTGCCAGCAGTCCGTCGGACACCGGGGAGCTGTTTTTT.

The chain recombines TRBV10-3 with TRBJ2-5; possibly TRBD1 or TRBD2 for D (5 bases each). V lost 8 bases and J 4 bases, leaving 11 bases between the germline ends. Germline CDR1 reads ENHRY; CDR2 reads SYGVKD. The CDR3 runs to 12 residues. CDR3 DNA sequence: TGTGCCATCGGGGGTCAGGGAGAGACCCAGTACTTC. It translates to CAIGGQGETQYF.

The chain combines TRBV5-1 with TRBJ2-2; 7 positions agree with TRBD1. Unmatched junction bases numbered 16, after V lost 7 bases and J lost 7 bases. This CDR3 has 16 residues. Germline lookup yields CDR1 SGHRS and CDR2 YFSETQ. This CDR3 reads CASGTGDTPAFGELFF. CDR3 DNA sequence: TGCGCCAGCGGAACAGGGGACACACCTGCGTTCGGGGAGCTGTTTTTT.